Below, 29 T cell receptor beta chains from the same sample are listed, as sequenced in a study of regulatory T cells in long-lasting Graves disease. HTBI primers from iRepertoire and Arm-PCR of CDR3 regions yielded the TCR beta libraries. TCRdb analysed the multiplex PCR reads with MiXCR anew, one entry per CDR3 protein. The repertoire holds hundreds of thousands of distinct CDR3 sequences, with 20% as singletons. Regarding time point: persistent/refractory GD, antithyroid drugs over 5 years with positive TRAb. PBMCs were the source of the RNA used for TCR sequencing. The source material was peripheral blood mononuclear cells (PBMCs), sampled when the disease was refractory, from a patient treated with antithyroid drugs. Receptors were obtained from a female donor with Graves disease.

CDR3 coding DNA: TGCAGTGCTAGAGCAATGACAGGGAACTATGGCTACACCTTC. The encoded protein is CSARAMTGNYGYTF. V is TRBV20-1 and J is TRBJ1-2, with 7 bases matching TRBD1. V dropped 1 base and J dropped 2; count of bases not matched to a gene: 4. Germline V gives CDR1 DFQATT, CDR2 SNEGSKA (reference sequence). This CDR3 spans 14 amino acids.

This clonotype appeared a few times. The V call is TRBV10-2, the J call TRBJ2-7, with D perhaps matching TRBD1 (6 bases). The CDR3 loop spans 13 amino acids. Per the germline V gene, CDR1 is WSHSY and CDR2 is SAAADI. V lost 7 bases, J lost 5 bases, and 15 bases lay in between. CDR3 nucleotides: TGCGCCAGCATACCAATACAGGGTCACGAGCAGTACTTC. Its translation is CASIPIQGHEQYF.

The chain links TRBV28 to TRBJ2-7; TRBD2 agrees at 8 bases. Germline trimming cut 3 bases from V and 7 bases from J; bases unmatched to any gene: 11. The CDR3 covers 15 residues. From germline, CDR1 is MDHEN and CDR2 SYDVKM. The CDR3 DNA reads TGTGCCAGCAGTTTGACCGGACGGGGGGGTTGGGAGCAGTACTTC. It translates to CASSLTGRGGWEQYF.

The chain uses TRBV11-1 and TRBJ2-3, with D tentatively TRBD2 (6 bases). The CDR3 covers 15 residues. V dropped 3 bases and J dropped 2 bases, with 12 bases sitting between them. CDR1 is SGHAT, CDR2 FQDESV, per germline (reference sequence). The CDR3 DNA reads TGTGCCAGCAGCTTGACTAGTTCGGCCACAGATACGCAGTATTTT. Protein: CASSLTSSATDTQYF.

The chain recombines TRBV5-1 with TRBJ2-7; TRBD2 aligns across 7 bases. Germline V gene lookup returns CDR1 SGHRS and CDR2 YFSETQ. With V trimmed by 1 base and J by 3 bases, 7 bases remained unmatched. The CDR3 has 15 amino acids. CDR3 residues: CASSLSSAGIYEQYF. The CDR3 DNA sequence: TGCGCCAGCAGCTTGTCTTCAGCGGGGATCTACGAGCAGTACTTC. The full variable domain, with the rest looked up from reference TRBV5-1 and TRBJ2-7, is KAGVTQTPRYLIKTRGQQVTLSCSPISGHRSVSWYQQTPGQGLQFLFEYFSETQRNKGNFPGRFSGRQFSNSRSEMNVSTLELGDSALYLCASSLSSAGIYEQYFGPGTRLTVT.

This clonotype was recorded many times. V is TRBV6-1 and J is TRBJ2-5; D is unclear. The germline V and J ends were trimmed by 7 bases and 5 bases, with 11 bases remaining between them. The germline gives CDR1 MNHNS, CDR2 SASEGT. The CDR3 covers 12 residues. CDR3 in DNA: TGTGCCAGCAAAGGGTCTGGGGAGACCCAGTACTTC. Translated, it gives CASKGSGETQYF.

V gene TRBV11-3 combines with J gene TRBJ2-1; 11 bases are shared with TRBD2. From germline, CDR1 is SGHNT and CDR2 YENEEA. CDR3 length: 15 amino acids. V lost 5 bases, J lost 5 bases, and 5 bases stayed unmatched. The CDR3 reads CASSPLAGADNEQFF. CDR3 bases: TGTGCCAGCAGCCCACTAGCGGGAGCCGACAATGAGCAGTTCTTC.

This chain joins TRBV7-3 and TRBJ2-3, with D maybe TRBD2 (6 bases). This CDR3 region has 16 residues. Germline values: CDR1 SGHTA, CDR2 FQGTGA. Trimming cost V 5 bases and J 1 base, with 16 bases left between them. The CDR3 loop reads CASSPTSLSGTDTQYF. In DNA form, the CDR3 reads TGTGCCAGCAGCCCAACTAGCTTATCAGGCACAGATACGCAGTATTTT.

The V and J genes are TRBV7-2 and TRBJ2-7; possibly TRBD1 or TRBD2 for D (5 bases each). CDR3 length: 13 amino acids. The V end lost 4 bases, the J end lost 4 bases, and 11 bases lay between the germline ends. Germline V gene lookup returns CDR1 SGHTA and CDR2 FQGNSA. In DNA, the CDR3 is TGTGCCAGCAGCTCATGGGACGGATACGAGCAGTACTTC. It is translated as CASSSWDGYEQYF.

The chain links TRBV27 to TRBJ2-5; D remains unclear. The CDR3 extends over 14 amino acids. The V gene lost 3 bases and the J gene lost 4 bases, with 12 bases spanning the gap. From germline, CDR1 is MNHEY and CDR2 SMNVEV (reference sequence). The CDR3 DNA sequence: TGTGCCAGCAGTTTGCTAGGGCCTAGAGAGACCCAGTACTTC. It codes for CASSLLGPRETQYF.

This chain uses TRBV19 with TRBJ1-3, with D uncertain. CDR1 and CDR2 from the germline V gene are LNHDA and SQIVND (reference sequence). This CDR3 region has 15 residues. Trimming shortened V by 5 bases and J by 2 bases, and 13 bases separated the two germline ends. The CDR3 sequence: CASSPREKTGNTIYF. The CDR3 nucleotides are TGTGCCAGTAGTCCCCGGGAGAAGACTGGAAACACCATATATTTT.

This clonotype appeared many times. The rearrangement links TRBV2 to TRBJ2-5; D is unresolved. With 10 bases removed from V and 0 bases from J, the gap between germline ends came to 15 bases. From germline, CDR1 is SNHLY and CDR2 FYNNEI. The CDR3 has 14 amino acids. The CDR3 DNA is TGTGCCAACAAAGACGGCACGTACCAAGAGACCCAGTACTTC. Its protein product is CANKDGTYQETQYF. The full variable domain, its missing parts supplied by reference TRBV2 and TRBJ2-5, is EPEVTQTPSHQVTQMGQEVILRCVPISNHLYFYWYRQILGQKVEFLVSFYNNEISEKSEIFDDQFSVERPDGSNFTLKIRSTKLEDSAMYFCANKDGTYQETQYFGPGTRLLVL.

In the case of this clonotype: This may arise from a read error, as a much more abundant clone is one base away. The chain recombines TRBV24-1 with TRBJ2-2; 8 bases fit TRBD1. Germline V gives CDR1 KGHDR, CDR2 SFDVKD. This CDR3 comprises 17 residues. CDR3 sequence (DNA): TGTGCCACCAGTGACCCCGGACAGGGTGGCAACACCGGGGAGCTGTCTTTT. Amino acid sequence: CATSDPGQGGNTGELSF.

This clonotype was seen ten or more times. The chain carries TRBV15 and TRBJ2-7; 10 positions agree with TRBD2. From germline, CDR1 is LNHNV and CDR2 YYDKDF (reference sequence). The V gene end was trimmed by 3 bases and the J gene end by 5 bases; junction bases not matched to a gene: 10. The CDR3 is 16 amino acids. For the CDR3, the DNA is TGTGCCACCAGCAGGCGGGAACTAGCGGGAAATCACGAGCAGTACTTC. It specifies CATSRRELAGNHEQYF.

There are many counts of this clonotype. This chain joins TRBV6-2 or TRBV6-3 and TRBJ2-5; TRBD1 aligns across 9 bases. CDR1 MNHEY and CDR2 SVGEGT come from the germline V gene. V was pared by 2 bases and J by 5 bases, with 15 bases of the junction left unmatched. The CDR3 sequence is 18 residues long. DNA of the CDR3: TGTGCCAGCAGTTACAGGCGTGCGGCGGTTGGACAGGGGGAGACCCAGTACTTC. This encodes CASSYRRAAVGQGETQYF.

The chain recombines TRBV7-3 with TRBJ2-7, with a weak D call TRBD1 (5 bases). The V gene's germline CDR1 is SGHTA and CDR2 FQGTGA. The CDR3 is made up of 15 amino acids. Trimming shortened V by 3 bases and J by 2 bases, and 14 bases separated the two germline ends. In nucleotides, the CDR3 is TGTGCCAGCAGCTTGGGGCCACTTCTCACCTACGAGCAGTACTTC. Residues: CASSLGPLLTYEQYF.

This clonotype was seen many times. The CDR3 coding sequence is TGTGCCACCAGTGAACAGGGACACCAGCCCCAGCATTTT. Protein: CATSEQGHQPQHF. This chain joins TRBV24-1 and TRBJ1-5, with a tentative D call TRBD1 (6 bases). The CDR3 runs to 13 residues. V lost 4 bases to trimming and J lost 7 bases, with 10 bases between them. The germline gives CDR1 KGHDR, CDR2 SFDVKD.

The chain is built from TRBV14 and TRBJ2-6; D perhaps matches TRBD1 (5 bases). CDR1 SGHDN and CDR2 FVKESK come from the germline V gene. V was clipped by 0 bases and J by 3 bases, with 12 bases between them. The CDR3 has 17 residues. The CDR3 sequence is CASSQEVGVRGANVLTF. In nucleotides, the CDR3 is TGTGCCAGCAGCCAAGAGGTAGGGGTACGTGGGGCCAACGTCCTGACTTTC.

In the case of this clonotype: This could be a read error, since a much larger clone is one nucleotide away. The chain links TRBV12-5 to TRBJ1-2; no clear D. The CDR3 has 13 amino acids. The germline V gene has CDR1 LGHNT and CDR2 FRNRAP. V lost 2 bases, J lost 4 bases, and 8 bases lay in between. The chain's CDR3 is CASGLMEPYGYTF. CDR3 nucleotide sequence: TGTGCTAGTGGTTTGATGGAGCCCTATGGCTACACCTTC.

In this sample, this clonotype turned up once. The chain combines TRBV30 with TRBJ2-7; 7 positions agree with TRBD1. Germline CDR1 and CDR2: GTSNPN and SVGIG (reference sequence). V was pared by 4 bases and J by 0 bases, with 9 bases of the junction left unmatched. The CDR3 is 15 amino acids. CDR3 sequence reads: CAWKKKGQDSYEQYF. Here the CDR3 DNA reads TGTGCCTGGAAAAAAAAAGGACAGGACTCCTACGAGCAGTACTTC.

This clonotype was detected many times. This CDR3 reads CASSEETGDYGYTF. The CDR3 nucleotides are TGTGCCAGCAGTGAGGAGACAGGGGACTATGGCTACACCTTC. The chain joins TRBV6-1 to TRBJ1-2; 8 bases line up with TRBD1. Germline lookup yields CDR1 MNHNS and CDR2 SASEGT. The CDR3 is 14 amino acids. V gave up 3 bases and J gave up 3 bases; unmatched junction bases: 3.

There are many counts of this clonotype. This rearrangement joins TRBV24-1 to TRBJ2-5; TRBD2 aligns across 16 bases. The CDR3 consists of 18 residues. Germline V gives CDR1 KGHDR, CDR2 SFDVKD. J gave up 7 bases and V 2 bases, and 9 bases lay outside the gene matches. CDR3 coding DNA: TGTGCCACCAGTGATTCGGGACTAGCGGGAGGGCCTCTGGGGACCCAGTACTTC. It yields the protein CATSDSGLAGGPLGTQYF.

This clonotype was counted at least ten times. V and J are TRBV10-3 and TRBJ2-5; D ambiguous. The length of the CDR3 is 14 residues. Germline lookup yields CDR1 ENHRY and CDR2 SYGVKD. V was trimmed by 5 bases and J by 5 bases, leaving 15 bases between them. CDR3 in amino acids: CAISLGGVGETQYF. CDR3 sequence (DNA): TGTGCCATCAGTCTTGGTGGGGTAGGGGAGACCCAGTACTTC.

The chain carries TRBV6-2 or TRBV6-3 and TRBJ2-7; 10 nucleotides align to TRBD2. Germline V gives CDR1 MNHEY, CDR2 SVGEGT. Trimming at V came to 2 bases and at J to 10 bases, leaving 5 bases not matched to a gene. The CDR3 totals 13 residues. In nucleotides, the CDR3 is TGTGCCAGCAGTTACGTGAGCGGGAGGGCCCAGTACTTC. It codes for CASSYVSGRAQYF.

This clonotype showed up just a few times. The junction does not match germline at one end; this may be a read error. The gene calls are TRBV12-3 or TRBV12-4 and TRBJ2-7; either TRBD1 or TRBD2 may supply D (5 bases each). This CDR3 is 14 amino acids long. The CDR3 DNA reads TGTACCAGCAGTGAACAAAGGGGACCGGGTGAGCAGTACTTC. This translates into CTSSEQRGPGEQYF.

V and J are TRBV6-2 or TRBV6-3 and TRBJ2-1; the D gene could be TRBD1 or TRBD2 (6 bases each). Trimming took 2 bases from V and 1 from J, leaving 9 bases between them. The CDR3 has 15 amino acids. Germline CDR1 is MNHEY and CDR2 is SVGEGT. CDR3 coding DNA: TGTGCCAGCAGTTACGAAGGGGGGTCCTACAATGAGCAGTTCTTC. Amino acid sequence: CASSYEGGSYNEQFF.

The V gene is TRBV19, the J gene TRBJ1-1; 7 nucleotides match TRBD1. The ends lost 5 bases at V and 3 bases at J; junction bases unmatched: 9. Germline V CDR1 and CDR2: LNHDA, SQIVND (reference sequence). The CDR3 spans 15 residues. The CDR3 spells CASSQLTGKDTEAFF. The CDR3 DNA follows: TGTGCCAGTAGTCAGTTGACAGGGAAGGACACTGAAGCTTTCTTT.

The CDR3 loop reads CASSHWIDRSLNTEAFF. The CDR3 DNA is TGTGCCAGCAGCCATTGGATTGACAGGTCCCTGAACACTGAAGCTTTCTTT. The chain carries TRBV6-1 and TRBJ1-1; TRBD1 is a possible D gene (6 bases). This CDR3 has 17 residues. Per germline, CDR1 MNHNS and CDR2 SASEGT. V was trimmed by 6 bases and J by 0 bases, leaving 20 bases between them.

This clonotype turned up a few times. The V gene is TRBV20-1, the J gene TRBJ2-7; tentatively, D is TRBD1 (6 bases). The CDR3 extends over 12 amino acids. Germline assignment: CDR1 DFQATT and CDR2 SNEGSKA (reference sequence). V was trimmed by 5 bases and J by 5 bases, leaving 13 bases between them. The CDR3 region is CSACPQGHEQYF. CDR3 nucleotide sequence: TGCAGTGCTTGTCCACAGGGCCACGAGCAGTACTTC.